This entry describes one TCR beta chain. Its antigen is unidentified. Using immunoSEQ multiplex PCR, the repertoire was profiled, and TCRdb retains in-frame clones only, with some absent. The repertoire includes 60,000 or so clones, around 90% of them detected once, and about 1% sits in the top ten. The entry originates in a study of cytomegalovirus exposure and HLA in healthy donors. About the research overall: Both the roughly 120 validation repertoires and the approximately 700 first-cohort repertoires used the same platform, as reported by a later analysis.

Study-wide results and caveats: The study flagged about 160 TCR beta chains as cytomegalovirus-associated. A few chains tied to CMV proved CMV antigen-specific in vitro. Subsequent analysis found a tendency for first-cohort TCR clusters to co-occur within the 90 to 150 validation repertoires.

This CDR3 has 15 residues. Germline V gives CDR1 ENHRY, CDR2 SYGVKD. V was shortened by 4 bases and J by 0 bases, with 11 bases between the two germline ends. The chain combines TRBV10-3 with TRBJ2-3; possibly TRBD2 for D (5 bases). The sample comprised PBMCs. The TCR was taken from a man between 18 and 29 years old in good health and CMV-seronegative. As DNA, the CDR3 is TGTGCCATCAGTGGCAGCGGACTGAGCACAGATACGCAGTATTTT. The encoded protein is CAISGSGLSTDTQYF.